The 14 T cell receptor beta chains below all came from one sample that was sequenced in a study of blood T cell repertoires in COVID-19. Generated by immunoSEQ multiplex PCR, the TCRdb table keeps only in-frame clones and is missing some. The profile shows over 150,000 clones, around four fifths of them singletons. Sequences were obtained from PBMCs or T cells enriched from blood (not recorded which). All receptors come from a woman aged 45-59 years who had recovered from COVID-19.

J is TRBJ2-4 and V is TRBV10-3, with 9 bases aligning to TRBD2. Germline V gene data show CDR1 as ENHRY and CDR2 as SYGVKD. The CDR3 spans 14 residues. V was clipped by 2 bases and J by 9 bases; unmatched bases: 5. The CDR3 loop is CAISEASGNGIQYF. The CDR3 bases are TGTGCCATCAGTGAGGCTAGCGGGAATGGCATTCAGTACTTC.

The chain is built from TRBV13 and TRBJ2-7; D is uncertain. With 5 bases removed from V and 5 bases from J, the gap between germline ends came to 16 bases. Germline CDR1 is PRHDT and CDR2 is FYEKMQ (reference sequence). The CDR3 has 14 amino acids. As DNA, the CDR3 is TGTGCCAGCAGCCAAGATCATACAAGCGACGAGCAGTACTTC. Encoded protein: CASSQDHTSDEQYF.

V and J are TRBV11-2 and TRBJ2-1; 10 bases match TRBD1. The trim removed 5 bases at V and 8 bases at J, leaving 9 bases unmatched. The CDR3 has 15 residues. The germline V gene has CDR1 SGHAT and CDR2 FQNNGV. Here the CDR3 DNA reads TGTGCCAGCAGCCAAAGACAGGGGGCTTTCGATGAGCAGTTCTTC. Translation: CASSQRQGAFDEQFF.

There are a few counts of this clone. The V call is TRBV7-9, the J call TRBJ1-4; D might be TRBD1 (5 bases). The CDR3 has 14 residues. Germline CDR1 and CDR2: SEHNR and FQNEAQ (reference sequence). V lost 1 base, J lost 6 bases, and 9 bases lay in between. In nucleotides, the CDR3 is TGTGCCAGCAGCTTAGGGCCGGGGGATGAAAAACTGTTTTTT. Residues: CASSLGPGDEKLFF. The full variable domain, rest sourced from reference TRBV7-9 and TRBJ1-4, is DTGVSQNPRHKITKRGQNVTFRCDPISEHNRLYWYRQTLGQGPEFLTYFQNEAQLEKSRLLSDRFSAERPKGSFSTLEIQRTEQGDSAMYLCASSLGPGDEKLFFGSGTQLSVL.

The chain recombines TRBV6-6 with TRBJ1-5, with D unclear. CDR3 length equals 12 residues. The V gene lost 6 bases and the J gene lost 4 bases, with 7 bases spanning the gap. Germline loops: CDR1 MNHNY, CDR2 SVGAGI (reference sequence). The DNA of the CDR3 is TGTGCCAGCAGGTCCCCAAATCAGCCCCAGCATTTT. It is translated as CASRSPNQPQHF.

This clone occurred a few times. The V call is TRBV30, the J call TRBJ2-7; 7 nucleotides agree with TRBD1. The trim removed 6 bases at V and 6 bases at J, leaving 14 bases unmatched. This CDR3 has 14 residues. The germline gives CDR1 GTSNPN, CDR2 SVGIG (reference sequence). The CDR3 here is CACTDRVGFVEQYF. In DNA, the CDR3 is TGTGCCTGTACCGACAGGGTAGGTTTTGTCGAGCAGTACTTC.

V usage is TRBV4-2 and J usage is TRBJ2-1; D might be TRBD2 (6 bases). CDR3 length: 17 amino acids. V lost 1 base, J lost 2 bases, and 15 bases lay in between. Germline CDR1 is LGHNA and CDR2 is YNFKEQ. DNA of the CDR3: TGTGCCAGCAGCCAAGGCCAAGTGGGGGGACCCTACAATGAGCAGTTCTTC. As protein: CASSQGQVGGPYNEQFF.

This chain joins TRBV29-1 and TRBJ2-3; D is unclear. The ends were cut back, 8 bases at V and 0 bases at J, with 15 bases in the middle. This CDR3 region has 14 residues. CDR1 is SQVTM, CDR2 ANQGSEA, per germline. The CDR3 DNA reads TGCAGCTCCCCGTTGTCTACTAGCACAGATACGCAGTATTTT. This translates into CSSPLSTSTDTQYF.

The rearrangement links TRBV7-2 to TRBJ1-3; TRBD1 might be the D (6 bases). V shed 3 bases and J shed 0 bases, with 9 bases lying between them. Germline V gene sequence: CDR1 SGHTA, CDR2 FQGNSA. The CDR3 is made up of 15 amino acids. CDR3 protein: CASSLTGTSGNTIYF. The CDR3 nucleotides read TGTGCCAGCAGCTTGACAGGTACCTCTGGAAACACCATATATTTT. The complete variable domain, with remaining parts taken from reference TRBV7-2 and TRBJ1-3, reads GAGVSQSPSNKVTEKGKDVELRCDPISGHTALYWYRQSLGQGLEFLIYFQGNSAPDKSGLPSDRFSAERTGGSVSTLTIQRTQQEDSAVYLCASSLTGTSGNTIYFGEGSWLTVV.

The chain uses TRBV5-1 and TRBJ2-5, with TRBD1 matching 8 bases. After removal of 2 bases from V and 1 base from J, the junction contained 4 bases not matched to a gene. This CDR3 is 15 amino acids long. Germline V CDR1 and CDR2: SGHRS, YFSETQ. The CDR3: CASSLGGTGQETQYF. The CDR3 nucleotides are TGCGCCAGCAGCTTAGGGGGGACAGGCCAAGAGACCCAGTACTTC. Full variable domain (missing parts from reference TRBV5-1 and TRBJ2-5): KAGVTQTPRYLIKTRGQQVTLSCSPISGHRSVSWYQQTPGQGLQFLFEYFSETQRNKGNFPGRFSGRQFSNSRSEMNVSTLELGDSALYLCASSLGGTGQETQYFGPGTRLLVL.

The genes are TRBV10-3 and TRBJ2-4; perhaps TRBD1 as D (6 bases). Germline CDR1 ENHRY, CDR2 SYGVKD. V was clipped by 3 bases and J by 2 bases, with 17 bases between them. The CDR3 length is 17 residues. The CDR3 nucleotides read TGTGCCATCAGTGACCGACAGGTGGGGGAATCCAAAAACATTCAGTACTTC. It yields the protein CAISDRQVGESKNIQYF.

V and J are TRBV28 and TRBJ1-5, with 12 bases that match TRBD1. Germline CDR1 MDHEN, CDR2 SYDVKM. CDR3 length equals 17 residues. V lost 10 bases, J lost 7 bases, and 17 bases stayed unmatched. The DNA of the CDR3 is TGTGCCACCACGGGACAGGGGGCGATCGTGGGAGGCCAGCCCCAGCATTTT. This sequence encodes CATTGQGAIVGGQPQHF.

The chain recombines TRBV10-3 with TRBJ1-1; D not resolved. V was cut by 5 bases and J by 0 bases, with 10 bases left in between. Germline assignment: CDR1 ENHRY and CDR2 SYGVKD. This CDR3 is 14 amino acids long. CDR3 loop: CAISTDTMNTEAFF. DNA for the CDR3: TGTGCCATCAGTACAGACACCATGAACACTGAAGCTTTCTTT.

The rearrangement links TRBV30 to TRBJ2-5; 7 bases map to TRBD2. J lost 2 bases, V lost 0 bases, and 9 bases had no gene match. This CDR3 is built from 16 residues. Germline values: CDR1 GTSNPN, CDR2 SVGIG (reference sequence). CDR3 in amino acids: CAWSVLSGTRQETQYF. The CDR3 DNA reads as TGTGCCTGGAGTGTCCTCAGCGGGACCCGGCAAGAGACCCAGTACTTC.